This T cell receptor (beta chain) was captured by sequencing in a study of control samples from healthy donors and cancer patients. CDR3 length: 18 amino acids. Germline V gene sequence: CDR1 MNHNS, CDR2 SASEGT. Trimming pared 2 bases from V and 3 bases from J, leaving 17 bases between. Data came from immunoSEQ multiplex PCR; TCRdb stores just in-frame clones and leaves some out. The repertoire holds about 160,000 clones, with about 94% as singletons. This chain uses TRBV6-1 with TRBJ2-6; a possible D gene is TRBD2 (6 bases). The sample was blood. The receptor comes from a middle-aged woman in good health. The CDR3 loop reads CASSERAGSWFGANVLTF. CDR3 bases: TGTGCCAGCAGTGAAAGGGCGGGGAGCTGGTTTGGGGCCAACGTCCTGACTTTC.